The next 22 T cell receptor beta chains were all read from a single sample in a study of T cell responses to AZD1222 COVID-19 vaccine. This table comes from immunoSEQ multiplex PCR, and its TCRdb copy is limited to in-frame clones, with some not included. In the table there are 90,000 to 110,000 clones, roughly 80% of which are singletons. The sample was peripheral blood, taken on day 0 of AZD1222 vaccination. The source is an adult in good health.

The chain recombines TRBV5-5 with TRBJ2-3; D may match TRBD1 or TRBD2 (5 bases each). Germline values: CDR1 SGHKS, CDR2 YYEKEE (reference sequence). The length of the CDR3 is 19 residues. V dropped 4 bases and J dropped 0 bases, with 24 bases sitting between them. CDR3 coding DNA: TGTGCCAGCAGCATCTCTCCATTCGGGGCGGCCATAAGCACAGATACGCAGTATTTT. Its translation: CASSISPFGAAISTDTQYF.

This chain joins TRBV6-5 and TRBJ1-2; 8 nucleotides align to TRBD1. V gave up 6 bases and J gave up 5 bases; unmatched junction bases: 5. The CDR3 totals 13 residues. The V gene's germline CDR1 is MNHEY and CDR2 SVGAGI. The CDR3 spells CASSITGGYGYTF. The DNA of the CDR3 is TGTGCCAGCAGCATAACAGGGGGGTATGGCTACACCTTC.

This clone was detected only a few times. The chain is built from TRBV6-5 and TRBJ1-4; D not certain. The CDR3 totals 14 residues. Germline-derived CDR1 and CDR2 are MNHEY and SVGAGI. V lost 7 bases and J lost 8, with 17 bases in between. The CDR3 DNA reads TGTGCCAGCACCCCCCGTGGATACGTGGAAAAACTGTTTTTT. Amino acid sequence: CASTPRGYVEKLFF.

This clone was detected only a few times. DNA for the CDR3: TGTGCCAGCAGCTTAGCCGGGTGGGGGAATGGCTACACCTTC. This encodes CASSLAGWGNGYTF. The V call is TRBV7-8, the J call TRBJ1-2, with TRBD1 as a possible D gene (5 bases). The V end lost 0 bases, the J end lost 6 bases, and 11 bases lay between the germline ends. CDR3 length: 14 amino acids. CDR1 is SGHVS, CDR2 FQNEAQ, per germline.

The table lists this clone with a count of one. The DNA for the CDR3 is TGTGCCAGCAGCTTCCTACAGGGGGAAAAACTGTTTTTT. Protein: CASSFLQGEKLFF. V usage is TRBV7-2 and J usage is TRBJ1-4; 7 bases fit TRBD1. Germline V gene sequence: CDR1 SGHTA, CDR2 FQGNSA. Trimming cost V 3 bases and J 8 bases; bases outside gene matches: 3. The CDR3 is 13 residues long.

The chain links TRBV4-1 to TRBJ1-2; 9 positions match TRBD1. The length of the CDR3 is 17 residues. Germline CDR1 MGHRA, CDR2 YSYEKL. With 1 base clipped from V and 4 bases from J, the junction kept 10 bases outside the gene matches. CDR3: CASSQVERTGVLYGYTF. As DNA, the CDR3 is TGCGCCAGCAGCCAAGTCGAACGGACAGGGGTCCTCTATGGCTACACCTTC.

The V gene is TRBV7-2, the J gene TRBJ2-5; D perhaps matches TRBD2 (6 bases). Per the germline V gene, CDR1 is SGHTA and CDR2 is FQGNSA. Trimming removed 2 bases at V and 7 bases at J, with 20 bases between. This CDR3 is built from 16 residues. CDR3 residues: CASSLFGGGGVGTQYF. CDR3 nucleotides: TGTGCCAGCAGCTTATTCGGTGGCGGCGGGGTGGGGACCCAGTACTTC.

V is TRBV7-9 and J is TRBJ1-4, with 9 bases identical to TRBD1. There are 14 residues in the CDR3. Trimming cost V 5 bases and J 5 bases; bases outside gene matches: 3. Germline V gene lookup returns CDR1 SEHNR and CDR2 FQNEAQ (reference sequence). The CDR3 coding sequence is TGTGCCAGCAGCCTCGGACAGGGGAATGAAAAACTGTTTTTT. Protein: CASSLGQGNEKLFF.

This chain joins TRBV9 and TRBJ2-7; 8 positions match TRBD2. The CDR3 loop spans 14 amino acids. CDR1 is SGDLS and CDR2 is YYNGEE in the germline V gene. The V segment lost 3 bases and the J segment 2 bases; nucleotides outside the gene matches: 4. CDR3 bases: TGTGCCAGCAGCGCGGGGGGGACCCCCTACGAGCAGTACTTC. Protein product: CASSAGGTPYEQYF.

The V and J genes are TRBV7-6 and TRBJ2-1; TRBD2 might be the D (6 bases). V lost 1 base and J lost 0, with 13 bases in between. The CDR3 contains 17 residues. Looked up from germline, CDR1 is SGHVS and CDR2 is FNYEAQ. The CDR3 coding sequence is TGTGCCAGCAGCTTAGGGGGCGGGGCCCTCTCCTACAATGAGCAGTTCTTC. Translated: CASSLGGGALSYNEQFF.

V is TRBV6-5 and J is TRBJ2-1; a possible D gene is TRBD1 (5 bases). V lost 2 bases to trimming and J lost 8 bases, with 10 bases between them. The CDR3 sequence is 13 residues long. Per germline, CDR1 MNHEY and CDR2 SVGAGI. The CDR3 nucleotides are TGTGCCAGCAGTTACCCGCAGGGCCATGAGCAGTTCTTC. It yields the protein CASSYPQGHEQFF.

The table lists this clone with a count of one. This chain uses TRBV5-1 with TRBJ2-3, with 7 bases lining up with TRBD1. V lost 4 bases to trimming and J lost 4 bases; unmatched junction nucleotides: 12. The CDR3 runs to 16 residues. Germline V gives CDR1 SGHRS, CDR2 YFSETQ. DNA for the CDR3: TGCGCCAGCAGCCTCGGACAAGGACAGGCAGCAGATACGCAGTATTTT. Protein product: CASSLGQGQAADTQYF.

In this sample, this clone turned up a few times. The chain recombines TRBV25-1 with TRBJ1-6; unclear D gene. CDR3 length equals 17 residues. V dropped 4 bases and J dropped 8 bases, with 21 bases sitting between them. The germline V gene encodes CDR1 MGHDK and CDR2 SYGVNS. CDR3 in amino acids: CASSVDDNSLGYSPLHF. CDR3 sequence (DNA): TGTGCCAGCAGTGTTGACGACAATTCGCTCGGGTATTCACCCCTCCACTTT.

The chain combines TRBV5-1 with TRBJ1-1; the D gene is possibly TRBD1 (5 bases). Germline V gene data show CDR1 as SGHRS and CDR2 as YFSETQ. The CDR3 has 14 residues. Trimming took 5 bases from V and 1 from J, leaving 12 bases between them. The CDR3 region is CASSTSGRNTEAFF. Here the CDR3 DNA reads TGCGCCAGCAGTACATCAGGGCGGAACACTGAAGCTTTCTTT.

This clone has more than one count but fewer than ten. The rearrangement links TRBV5-1 to TRBJ1-3; 7 nucleotides match TRBD1. CDR3 size: 14 residues. After removal of 3 bases from V and 3 bases from J, the junction contained 3 bases not matched to a gene. The germline V gene has CDR1 SGHRS and CDR2 YFSETQ. The DNA of the CDR3 is TGCGCCAGCAGCTCTAACAGGGGTGGAAACACCATATATTTT. It codes for CASSSNRGGNTIYF.

This clone came up a few times. The CDR3 coding sequence is TGTGCCAGCAGCGTATCCGGGACAGGGCTCACTGAAGCTTTCTTT. Residues: CASSVSGTGLTEAFF. V usage is TRBV9 and J usage is TRBJ1-1, with 9 nucleotides matching TRBD1. Trimming took 1 base from V and 4 from J; bases not matched to a gene: 5. Germline values: CDR1 SGDLS, CDR2 YYNGEE. This CDR3 comprises 15 residues.

This rearrangement joins TRBV2 to TRBJ1-2; 9 bases match TRBD1. Germline V gives CDR1 SNHLY, CDR2 FYNNEI. The CDR3 has 15 amino acids. Trimming removed 6 bases from V and 4 bases from J; junction bases left unmatched: 9. CDR3 sequence (DNA): TGTGCCAGCAGAGATTCCGGGACAGGGTTCTATGGCTACACCTTC. As protein: CASRDSGTGFYGYTF.

This rearrangement joins TRBV5-8 to TRBJ1-6; 9 nucleotides match TRBD1. Looked up from germline, CDR1 is SGHTS and CDR2 is YDEGEE. V trimming: 0 bases; J trimming: 6 bases; junction bases outside the gene matches: 4. The CDR3 is made up of 16 amino acids. CDR3 amino acids: CASSLGWDRANSPLHF. The CDR3 DNA reads TGTGCCAGCAGCTTGGGGTGGGACAGGGCTAATTCACCCCTCCACTTT.

The chain couples TRBV6-1 to TRBJ1-2, with a possible D match to TRBD1 (5 bases). The germline gives CDR1 MNHNS, CDR2 SASEGT. Trimming removed 3 bases from V and 5 bases from J, with 7 bases in between. The CDR3 contains 12 residues. The CDR3 spells CASSERQYGYTF. DNA of the CDR3: TGTGCCAGCAGTGAGAGACAGTATGGCTACACCTTC.

The rearrangement links TRBV5-1 to TRBJ1-1, with no clear D. The CDR3 consists of 14 residues. Germline V gene data show CDR1 as SGHRS and CDR2 as YFSETQ. Between the trimmed V and J ends, which lost 5 bases and 4 bases, there was a span of 15 bases. CDR3 residues: CASSYGGSATEAFF. As DNA, the CDR3 is TGCGCCAGCAGTTACGGAGGGAGCGCCACTGAAGCTTTCTTT.

The chain uses TRBV7-3 and TRBJ1-1, with a weak D call TRBD1 (5 bases). V shed 1 base and J shed 4 bases, with 7 bases lying between them. CDR1 is SGHTA and CDR2 is FQGTGA in the germline V gene. This CDR3 spans 13 amino acids. CDR3 DNA: TGTGCCAGCAGCTTAAAGACAGCCACTGAAGCTTTCTTT. Protein product: CASSLKTATEAFF.

The chain employs TRBV6-4 and TRBJ2-1; D gene ambiguous. The ends were cut back, 4 bases at V and 0 bases at J, with 13 bases in the middle. CDR3 length: 16 amino acids. Germline assignment: CDR1 MRHNA and CDR2 SNTAGT. The CDR3 protein is CASSAQTAASYNEQFF. In nucleotides, the CDR3 is TGTGCCAGCAGTGCCCAGACGGCAGCCTCCTACAATGAGCAGTTCTTC.